These T cell receptor beta chains were read from a single sample in a study of T cell responses to AZD1222 COVID-19 vaccine. Libraries were prepared by immunoSEQ multiplex PCR; TCRdb keeps only in-frame clonotypes and omits some of them. Here the sample spans fewer than 200,000 clones, just over 90% being singletons. Sequences were derived from peripheral blood, sampled 28 days after the second dose of the MenACWY control vaccine. The receptor source for this set is an adult who received the MenACWY meningococcal vaccine as a control. The CDR3 runs from the conserved cysteine through the conserved F or W. A D gene is named only where the DNA matches it firmly. Expanded clones are given a class, and other clones once, few, many or no size at all.

V	size	J	D	DNA	CDR3
TRBV9	once	TRBJ1-4	-	TGTGCCAGCAGCCCAGGGCGGGGGGCGCCCCCAACTAATGAAAAACTGTTTTTT	CASSPGRGAPPTNEKLFF
TRBV15	-	TRBJ1-6	-	TGTGCCACCAGCAGAGACAGTAATTCACCCCTCCACTTT	CATSRDSNSPLHF
TRBV30	-	TRBJ1-2	-	TGTACCTTTGGCGGGCAGGGCTCCCCTTATGGCTACACCTTC	CTFGGQGSPYGYTF
TRBV11-2	-	TRBJ1-1	-	TGTGCCAGCAGCTTAAAGGGCACTGAAGCTTTCTTT	CASSLKGTEAFF
TRBV20-1	-	TRBJ1-5	-	TGCAGTGCTAGTGCGGGGGCCTTTAGCAATCAGCCCCAGCATTTT	CSASAGAFSNQPQHF
TRBV9	-	TRBJ2-7	TRBD1	TGTGCCAGCAGCGTAGTGGGGGACAGGGTCCACGAGCAGTACTTC	CASSVVGDRVHEQYF
TRBV6-5	-	TRBJ1-2	TRBD1	TGTGCCAGCAGTCGACAGGGAGTGTATGGCTACACCTTC	CASSRQGVYGYTF
TRBV7-2	-	TRBJ2-7	-	TGTGCCAGCAGCTTACCCCGAAGGGCGTGGGAGCAGTACTTC	CASSLPRRAWEQYF
TRBV11-3	-	TRBJ2-2	TRBD1	TGTGCCAGCAGCTTAGATCCCGGGACAGCGAACACCGGGGAGCTGTTTTTT	CASSLDPGTANTGELFF
TRBV18	-	TRBJ2-3	TRBD2	TGTGCCAGCTCACCACCGTCGGGAGGGCAGCATACGCAGTATTTT	CASSPPSGGQHTQYF
TRBV24-1	-	TRBJ2-3	TRBD1	TGTGCCACCAGTGATTTCGGACAGGCCCCAGATACGCAGTATTTT	CATSDFGQAPDTQYF
TRBV21-1	once	TRBJ1-2	-	TGTGCCAGCAGCAAACTTAAGGGGCGTGGCTACACCTTC	CASSKLKGRGYTF
TRBV19	once	TRBJ1-4	-	TGTGCCAGTAGTACCCGGGGGGAAGCTAATGAAAAACTGTTTTTT	CASSTRGEANEKLFF
TRBV7-9	-	TRBJ1-1	-	TGTGCCAGCAGCCCCGGGGGTGCTGGGACTGAAGCTTTCTTT	CASSPGGAGTEAFF
TRBV27	-	TRBJ1-4	-	TGTGCCAGCAGTTTTGGACACGGTCAGGGAGAAAAACTGTTTTTT	CASSFGHGQGEKLFF
TRBV6-6	-	TRBJ2-1	TRBD2	TGTGCCAGCCGACTAGCGGGCAACTACAATGAGCAGTTCTTC	CASRLAGNYNEQFF
TRBV7-9	-	TRBJ2-7	TRBD1	TGTGCCAGCCGCAGGGACAGGGGGCAAGAGCAGTACTTC	CASRRDRGQEQYF
TRBV14	-	TRBJ2-7	TRBD2	TGTGCCAGCAGCAGACGACTAGCGGGAGTCCACGAGCAGTACTTC	CASSRRLAGVHEQYF
TRBV6-2/TRBV6-3	-	TRBJ2-2	-	TGTGCCAGCAGTCCGGGCACCGGGGAGCTGTTTTTT	CASSPGTGELFF
TRBV4-3	-	TRBJ1-2	TRBD1	TGCGCCAGCAGCTTAAAGTACCGGGACAGGGGGGCCAACTATGGCTACACCTTC	CASSLKYRDRGANYGYTF
TRBV28	-	TRBJ2-7	-	TGTGCCAGCATGGCAGGGATCTACGAGCAGTACTTC	CASMAGIYEQYF
TRBV19	-	TRBJ1-5	-	TGTGCCAGTAGGCTCAGGGAAGGGCCCCAGCATTTT	CASRLREGPQHF
TRBV19	few	TRBJ1-5	-	TGTGCCAGTAGTATAGGGCATAATCAGCCCCAGCATTTT	CASSIGHNQPQHF
TRBV10-3	-	TRBJ2-2	TRBD2	TGTGCCATCAGTGAGATCGGGACTAGCGGCAGGACCGGGGAGCTGTTTTTT	CAISEIGTSGRTGELFF
TRBV9	-	TRBJ1-1	-	TGTGCCAGCAGCCCGACAGTAAACACTGAAGCTTTCTTT	CASSPTVNTEAFF
TRBV3-1/TRBV3-2	-	TRBJ1-4	-	TGTGCCAGCAGCCCGGGGACGGCTGAAAAACTGTTTTTT	CASSPGTAEKLFF
TRBV2	-	TRBJ2-7	TRBD1	TGTGCCAGCTGGGACAGGGAAAATTACGAGCAGTACTTC	CASWDRENYEQYF
TRBV18	-	TRBJ2-4	-	TGTGCCAGCTCAGTACTAGGGATGGGCGCAACTAAAAACATTCAGTACTTC	CASSVLGMGATKNIQYF
TRBV7-2	-	TRBJ1-1	-	TGTGCCAGCAGCTTAGACGGGGGAGGGAACACTGAAGCTTTCTTT	CASSLDGGGNTEAFF
TRBV6-5	-	TRBJ2-7	-	TGTGCCAGCAGTTACTCGAAAGGACAGCTATCCTACGAGCAGTACTTC	CASSYSKGQLSYEQYF
TRBV15	-	TRBJ1-2	-	TGTGCCACCAGCAGAGATCTCCCCAGGGCCAGGAGCCATAGCGGCTACACCTTC	CATSRDLPRARSHSGYTF
TRBV6-5	-	TRBJ1-5	-	TGTGCCAGCAGGGTTGACGGCGTTACTCAGCCCCAGCATTTT	CASRVDGVTQPQHF
TRBV7-9	-	TRBJ1-4	-	TGTGCCAGCAGCTCCTCCCCAGGCCCACGTGAAAAACTGTTTTTT	CASSSSPGPREKLFF
TRBV2	-	TRBJ2-5	-	TGTGCCAGCAGTGAATTGGGGGGGCGCCAAGAGACCCAGTACTTC	CASSELGGRQETQYF
TRBV24-1	-	TRBJ2-5	TRBD1	TGTGCCACCAGTGACCCGACAGGGGGCTTGGGAAAGACCCAGTACTTC	CATSDPTGGLGKTQYF
TRBV13	-	TRBJ2-3	TRBD2	TGTGCCAGCAGCTACGGACTAGCGGGAGGCGGAGTCACAGATACGCAGTATTTT	CASSYGLAGGGVTDTQYF
TRBV18	-	TRBJ1-2	TRBD1	TGTGCCAGCTCATCGGACAGGGGAGGTTACGGCTACACCTTC	CASSSDRGGYGYTF
TRBV30	-	TRBJ2-2	-	TGTGCCTGGAGTGTACGGTACCCTTACACCGGGGAGCTGTTTTTT	CAWSVRYPYTGELFF
TRBV7-6	once	TRBJ2-7	TRBD2	TGTGCCAGCAGCTCGCTAGCGGGAGGGCCGTTTGGCGACGAGCAGTACTTC	CASSSLAGGPFGDEQYF
TRBV29-1	-	TRBJ1-2	-	TGCAGCGTTTGGAGAGGGCCTCCAATCTATGGCTACACCTTC	CSVWRGPPIYGYTF
TRBV28	-	TRBJ1-5	TRBD1	TGTGCCAGCGACCCAGGGACAGCGCGCAATCAGCCCCAGCATTTT	CASDPGTARNQPQHF
TRBV9	-	TRBJ1-3	-	TGTGCCAGCAGCGGCCAAGGAGTCAGCTCTGGAAACACCATATATTTT	CASSGQGVSSGNTIYF
TRBV15	once	TRBJ1-3	TRBD1	TGTGCCACCGGACAGGGGGCGTTCGGAAACACCATATATTTT	CATGQGAFGNTIYF
TRBV18	-	TRBJ1-5	-	TGTGCCAGCTCACCGGGGGGGGCGCGGCAGCCCCAGCATTTT	CASSPGGARQPQHF
TRBV29-1	few	TRBJ1-2	-	TGCAGCGTTCAGGCCTACCTTGACTCTAACTATGGCTACACCTTC	CSVQAYLDSNYGYTF
TRBV7-6	-	TRBJ2-5	TRBD2	TGTGCCAGCAGCTTAGGAACGAGGGGCGGGGGAGAGACCCAGTACTTC	CASSLGTRGGGETQYF
TRBV15	-	TRBJ1-4	-	TGTGCCACCAGCAGAGATCTCTTCGGGGGGGAAAAACTGTTTTTT	CATSRDLFGGEKLFF
TRBV5-6	-	TRBJ1-1	-	TGTGCCAGCAGCGCCCCCAACCGACGGGCCGACACTGAAGCTTTCTTT	CASSAPNRRADTEAFF
TRBV18	-	TRBJ1-1	-	TGTGCCAGCTCACGAGGGGCGGCCGCAACTGAAGCTTTCTTT	CASSRGAAATEAFF
TRBV10-3	-	TRBJ1-1	-	TGTGCCATCAGTGATAATCTGGGGGGTAAATTCGCTCCGGGAGCTTTCTTT	CAISDNLGGKFAPGAFF
TRBV19	-	TRBJ1-1	-	TGTGCCAGTAGTATGTCGGGGTTGGGCACAAAGAACACTGAAGCTTTCTTT	CASSMSGLGTKNTEAFF
TRBV29-1	-	TRBJ2-3	TRBD2	TGCAGCGTTGACCCGGGACTAGCGGGAGAGGGTTCAGATACGCAGTATTTT	CSVDPGLAGEGSDTQYF
TRBV30	-	TRBJ1-1	TRBD1	TGTGCCTGGAGTCGCGGGGGACAGGGGGGCACTGAAGCTTTCTTT	CAWSRGGQGGTEAFF
TRBV7-8	-	TRBJ1-1	-	TGTGCCAGCAGCTCAGAGGGGAACACTGAAGCTTTCTTT	CASSSEGNTEAFF
TRBV6-2/TRBV6-3	once	TRBJ2-7	TRBD2	TGTGCCAGCAGTTACTCGTCGGCTAGCGGGAGAGGCGGGGCGTACTTC	CASSYSSASGRGGAYF